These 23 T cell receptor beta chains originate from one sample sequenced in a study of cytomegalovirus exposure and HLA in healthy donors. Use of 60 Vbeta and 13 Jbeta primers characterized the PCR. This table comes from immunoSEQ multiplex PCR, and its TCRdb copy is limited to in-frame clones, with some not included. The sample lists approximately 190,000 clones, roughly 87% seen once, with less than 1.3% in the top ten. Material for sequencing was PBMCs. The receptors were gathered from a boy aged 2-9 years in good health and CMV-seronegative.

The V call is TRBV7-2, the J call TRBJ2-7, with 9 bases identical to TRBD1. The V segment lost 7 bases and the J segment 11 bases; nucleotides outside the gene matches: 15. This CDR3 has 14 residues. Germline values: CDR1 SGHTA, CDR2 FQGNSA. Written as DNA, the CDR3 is TGTGCCAGCACCAAAGGGGACAGGGAAGGATTGGAGTACTTC. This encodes CASTKGDREGLEYF.

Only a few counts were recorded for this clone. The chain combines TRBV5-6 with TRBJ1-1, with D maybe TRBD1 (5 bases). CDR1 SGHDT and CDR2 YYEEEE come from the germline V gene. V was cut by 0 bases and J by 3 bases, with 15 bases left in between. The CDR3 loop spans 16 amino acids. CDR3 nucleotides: TGTGCCAGCAGCTTGGCGGCGCGGGGGAAGCACACTGAAGCTTTCTTT. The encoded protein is CASSLAARGKHTEAFF.

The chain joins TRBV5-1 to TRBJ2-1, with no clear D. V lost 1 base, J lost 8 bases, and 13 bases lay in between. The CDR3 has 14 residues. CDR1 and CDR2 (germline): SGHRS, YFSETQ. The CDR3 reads CASSLRTSLDEQFF. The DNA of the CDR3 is TGCGCCAGCAGCTTGAGAACGAGCTTGGATGAGCAGTTCTTC. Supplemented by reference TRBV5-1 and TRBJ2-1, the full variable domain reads KAGVTQTPRYLIKTRGQQVTLSCSPISGHRSVSWYQQTPGQGLQFLFEYFSETQRNKGNFPGRFSGRQFSNSRSEMNVSTLELGDSALYLCASSLRTSLDEQFFGPGTRLTVL.

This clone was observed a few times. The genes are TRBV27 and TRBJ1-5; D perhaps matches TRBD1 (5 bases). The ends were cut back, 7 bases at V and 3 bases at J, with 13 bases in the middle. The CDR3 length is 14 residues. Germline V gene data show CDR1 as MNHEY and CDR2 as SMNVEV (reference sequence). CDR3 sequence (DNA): TGTGCCAGCACACCCCGGGGGATCAATCAGCCCCAGCATTTT. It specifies CASTPRGINQPQHF.

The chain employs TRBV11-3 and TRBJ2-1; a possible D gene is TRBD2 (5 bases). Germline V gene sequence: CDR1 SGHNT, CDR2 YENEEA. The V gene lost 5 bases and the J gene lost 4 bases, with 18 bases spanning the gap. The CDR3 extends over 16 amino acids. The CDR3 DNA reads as TGTGCCAGCAGCCCAAGAGGAGGCACCCAATACAATGAGCAGTTCTTC. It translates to CASSPRGGTQYNEQFF.

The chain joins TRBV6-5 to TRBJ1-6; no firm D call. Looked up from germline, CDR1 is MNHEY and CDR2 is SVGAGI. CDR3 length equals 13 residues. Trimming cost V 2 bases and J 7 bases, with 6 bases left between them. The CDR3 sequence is CASSYVGNSPLHF. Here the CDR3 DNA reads TGTGCCAGCAGTTACGTGGGCAATTCACCCCTCCACTTT.

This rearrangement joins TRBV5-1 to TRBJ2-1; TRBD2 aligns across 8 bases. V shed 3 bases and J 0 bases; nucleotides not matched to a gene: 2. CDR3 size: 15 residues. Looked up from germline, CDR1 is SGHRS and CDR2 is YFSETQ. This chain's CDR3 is CASSSAGGSYNEQFF. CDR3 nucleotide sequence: TGCGCCAGCAGCTCGGCGGGGGGCTCCTACAATGAGCAGTTCTTC.

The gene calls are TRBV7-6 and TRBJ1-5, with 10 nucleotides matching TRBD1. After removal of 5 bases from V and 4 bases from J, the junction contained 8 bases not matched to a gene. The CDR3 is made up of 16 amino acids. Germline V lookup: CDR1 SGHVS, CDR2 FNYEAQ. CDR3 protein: CASSQTGGARNQPQHF. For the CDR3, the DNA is TGTGCCAGCAGCCAGACAGGGGGCGCGAGGAATCAGCCCCAGCATTTT. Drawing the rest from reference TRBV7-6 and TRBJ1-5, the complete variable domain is GAGVSQSPRYKVTKRGQDVALRCDPISGHVSLYWYRQALGQGPEFLTYFNYEAQQDKSGLPNDRFSAERPEGSISTLTIQRTEQRDSAMYRCASSQTGGARNQPQHFGDGTRLSIL.

CDR3 nucleotide sequence: TGTGCCAGCAGCTTGGGCAGGGGATCGGTAGAAGAGACCCAGTACTTC. Amino acid sequence: CASSLGRGSVEETQYF. The chain joins TRBV5-4 to TRBJ2-5; D is perhaps TRBD1 (6 bases). The germline V and J ends were trimmed by 0 bases and 3 bases, with 15 bases remaining between them. The CDR3 runs 16 residues. From germline, CDR1 is SGHNT and CDR2 YYREEE (reference sequence). Complete variable domain (other parts from reference TRBV5-4 and TRBJ2-5): ETGVTQSPTHLIKTRGQQVTLRCSSQSGHNTVSWYQQALGQGPQFIFQYYREEENGRGNFPPRFSGLQFPNYSSELNVNALELDDSALYLCASSLGRGSVEETQYFGPGTRLLVL.

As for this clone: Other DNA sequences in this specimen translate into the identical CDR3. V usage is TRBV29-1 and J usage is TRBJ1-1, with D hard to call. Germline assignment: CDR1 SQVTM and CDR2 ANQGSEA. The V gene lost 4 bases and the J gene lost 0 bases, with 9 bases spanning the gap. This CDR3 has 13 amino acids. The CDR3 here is CSVAGRMNTEAFF. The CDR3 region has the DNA TGCAGCGTTGCCGGCAGGATGAACACTGAAGCTTTCTTT.

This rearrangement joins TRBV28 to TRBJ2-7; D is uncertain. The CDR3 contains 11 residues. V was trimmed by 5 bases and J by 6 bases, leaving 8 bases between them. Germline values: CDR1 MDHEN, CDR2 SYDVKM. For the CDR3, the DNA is TGTGCCAGCAGTCTAGAAACCGAGCAGTACTTC. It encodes CASSLETEQYF.

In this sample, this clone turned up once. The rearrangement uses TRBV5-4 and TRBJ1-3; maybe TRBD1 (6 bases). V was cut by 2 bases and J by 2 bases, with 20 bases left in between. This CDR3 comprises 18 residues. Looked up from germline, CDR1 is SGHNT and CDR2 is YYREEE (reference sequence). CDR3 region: CASSFGDRTVSPGNTIYF. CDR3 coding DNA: TGTGCCAGCAGCTTTGGCGACAGGACAGTATCCCCTGGAAACACCATATATTTT.

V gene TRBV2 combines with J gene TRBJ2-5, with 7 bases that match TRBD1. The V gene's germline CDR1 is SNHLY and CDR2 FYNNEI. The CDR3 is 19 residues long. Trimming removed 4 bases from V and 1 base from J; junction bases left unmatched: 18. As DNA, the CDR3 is TGTGCCAGCAGTGTTGAGGGGGCAAGGGTCAGGGCACTCCAAGAGACCCAGTACTTC. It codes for CASSVEGARVRALQETQYF. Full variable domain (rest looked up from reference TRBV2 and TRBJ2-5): EPEVTQTPSHQVTQMGQEVILRCVPISNHLYFYWYRQILGQKVEFLVSFYNNEISEKSEIFDDQFSVERPDGSNFTLKIRSTKLEDSAMYFCASSVEGARVRALQETQYFGPGTRLLVL.

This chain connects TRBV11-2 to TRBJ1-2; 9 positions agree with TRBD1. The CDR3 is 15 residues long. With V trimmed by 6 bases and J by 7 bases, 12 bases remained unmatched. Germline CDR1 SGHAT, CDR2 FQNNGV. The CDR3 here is CASRNPGTGLGGYTF. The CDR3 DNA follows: TGTGCCAGCAGAAATCCCGGGACAGGGCTTGGTGGCTACACCTTC.

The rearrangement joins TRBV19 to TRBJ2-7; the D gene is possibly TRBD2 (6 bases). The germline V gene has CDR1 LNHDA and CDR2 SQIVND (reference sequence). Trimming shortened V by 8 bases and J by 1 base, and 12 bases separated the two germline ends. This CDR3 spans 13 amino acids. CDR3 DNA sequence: TGTGCCAGTGCGCATAGCGGTTCCTACGAGCAGTACTTC. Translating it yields CASAHSGSYEQYF.

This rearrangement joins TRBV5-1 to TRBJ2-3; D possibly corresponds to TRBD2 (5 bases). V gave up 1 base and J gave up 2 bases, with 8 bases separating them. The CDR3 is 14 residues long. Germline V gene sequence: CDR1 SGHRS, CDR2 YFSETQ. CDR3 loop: CASSLSGYTDTQYF. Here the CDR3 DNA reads TGCGCCAGCAGCTTGAGCGGATACACAGATACGCAGTATTTT.

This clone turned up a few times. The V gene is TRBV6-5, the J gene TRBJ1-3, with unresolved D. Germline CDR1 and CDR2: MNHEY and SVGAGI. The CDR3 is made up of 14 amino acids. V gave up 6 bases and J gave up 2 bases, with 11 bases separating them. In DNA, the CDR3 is TGTGCCAGCAGCTCGGTGGTTGCTGGAAACACCATATATTTT. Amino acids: CASSSVVAGNTIYF.

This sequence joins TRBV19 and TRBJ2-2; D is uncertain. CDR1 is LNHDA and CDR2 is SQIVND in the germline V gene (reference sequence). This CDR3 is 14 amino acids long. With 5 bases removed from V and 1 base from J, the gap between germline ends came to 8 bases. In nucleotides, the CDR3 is TGTGCCAGTAGTTTAGTTCGGAACACCGGGGAGCTGTTTTTT. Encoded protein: CASSLVRNTGELFF.

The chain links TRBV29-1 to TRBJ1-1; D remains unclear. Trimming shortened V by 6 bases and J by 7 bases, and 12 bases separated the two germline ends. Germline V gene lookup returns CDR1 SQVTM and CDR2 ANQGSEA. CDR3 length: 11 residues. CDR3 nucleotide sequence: TGCAGCGTCGGTCCGGGGAATGAAGCTTTCTTT. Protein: CSVGPGNEAFF.

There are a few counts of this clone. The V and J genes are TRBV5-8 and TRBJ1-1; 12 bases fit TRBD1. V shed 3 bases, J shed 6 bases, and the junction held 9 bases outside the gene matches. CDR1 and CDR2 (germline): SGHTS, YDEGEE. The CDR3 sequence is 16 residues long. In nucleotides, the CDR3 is TGTGCCAGCAGCTGGGACAGGGGGCGCGAGAAGGCTGAAGCTTTCTTT. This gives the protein CASSWDRGREKAEAFF.

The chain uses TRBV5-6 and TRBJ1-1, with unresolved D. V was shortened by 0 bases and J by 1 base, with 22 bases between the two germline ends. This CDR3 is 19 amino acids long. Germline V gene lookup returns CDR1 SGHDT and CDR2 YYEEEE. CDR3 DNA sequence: TGTGCCAGCAGCTTGGTTCGGCAGGCACTTCTACATTGGAACACTGAAGCTTTCTTT. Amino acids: CASSLVRQALLHWNTEAFF.

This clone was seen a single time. CDR3 DNA sequence: TGTGCCAGACCCCGAACCTCCCGACAGGGGGCGGGTGGCTACACCTTC. Its translation: CARPRTSRQGAGGYTF. The chain joins TRBV7-2 to TRBJ1-2; 10 bases match TRBD1. V trimming: 9 bases; J trimming: 7 bases; junction bases outside the gene matches: 17. This CDR3 has 16 amino acids. Germline lookup yields CDR1 SGHTA and CDR2 FQGNSA.

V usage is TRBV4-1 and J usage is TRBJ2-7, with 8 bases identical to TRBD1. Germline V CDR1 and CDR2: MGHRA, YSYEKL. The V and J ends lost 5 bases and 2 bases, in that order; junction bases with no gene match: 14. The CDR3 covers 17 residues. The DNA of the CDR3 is TGCGCCAGCAGCTCTATTGTGTCAGGGACAGGAGCCTACGAGCAGTACTTC. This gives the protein CASSSIVSGTGAYEQYF.